The present entry profiles one T cell receptor (beta chain) with its context. V gave up 3 bases and J gave up 11 bases, with 19 bases separating them. The CDR3 runs 15 residues. Germline assignment: CDR1 KGHDR and CDR2 SFDVKD. Authors of the study amplified TCR beta CDR3 regions from RNA transcripts. First-round RT-PCR targeting the TCR CDR3 was performed with the HTBI primer set. TCRdb redid the calling of the multiplex PCR reads with MiXCR, one entry per CDR3 protein. Here the sample spans 640,000 or so distinct CDR3 sequences, roughly 15% being singletons. The source of the sample is a study of T cells in Graves' hyperthyroidism and ophthalmopathy.

This chain links TRBV24-1 with TRBJ2-1, with a weak D call TRBD1 (5 bases). The TCR originated in a woman aged 35 to 49 with Graves' ophthalmopathy. Sequenced sample: blood. The CDR3 DNA is TGTGCCACCAGTGATCGACCGACAGAAAGTATTCAGCAGTTCTTC. It codes for CATSDRPTESIQQFF.